The T cell receptor beta chain described here comes from a study of blood T cell repertoires in COVID-19. Note on this clone: A read error may account for a junction end that differs from germline.

Sequenced by immunoSEQ multiplex PCR; TCRdb stores in-frame clones only, minus some. The table lists approximately 100,000 clones, around 82% of them singletons. Per the germline V gene, CDR1 is LGHDT and CDR2 is YNNKEL (reference sequence). The CDR3 totals 15 residues. The clonotype comes from a human donor in a cohort sampled during active COVID-19. The chain recombines TRBV3-1 (or the pseudogene TRBV3-2) with TRBJ1-2, with 8 positions matching TRBD1. Sequenced: peripheral blood. This chain's CDR3 is CASSQGQGSAYGYTF. The DNA of the CDR3 is TGTGCCAGCAGTCAAGGACAGGGATCAGCCTATGGCTACACCTTC.